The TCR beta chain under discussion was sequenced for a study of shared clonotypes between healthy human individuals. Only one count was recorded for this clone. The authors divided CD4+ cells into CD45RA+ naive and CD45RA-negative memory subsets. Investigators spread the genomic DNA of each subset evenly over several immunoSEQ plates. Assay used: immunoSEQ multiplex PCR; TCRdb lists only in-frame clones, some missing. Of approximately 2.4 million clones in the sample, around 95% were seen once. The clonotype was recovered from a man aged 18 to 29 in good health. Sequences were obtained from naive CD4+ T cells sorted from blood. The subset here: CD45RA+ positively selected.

CDR3 protein: CASSFYYRNSPLHF. The CDR3 nucleotides read TGTGCCAGCAGCTTTTACTACAGGAATTCACCCCTCCACTTT. The chain links TRBV5-6 to TRBJ1-6, with D perhaps TRBD1 (5 bases). The germline gives CDR1 SGHDT, CDR2 YYEEEE. This CDR3 is built from 14 residues. Between the trimmed V and J ends, which lost 2 bases and 7 bases, there was a span of 10 bases.